The 23 T cell receptor beta chains below all came from one sample that was sequenced in a study of T cell repertoires in cytomegalovirus infection. The antigens of these receptors remain unknown. From the reads, TCRdb called clonotypes with MiXCR, one entry per CDR3 protein. The profile shows approximately 73,000 distinct CDR3 sequences, roughly 37% of them singletons. Sequenced material: CD8+ T cells from cultured PBMCs, taken from culture after CMV antigen stimulation. All receptors come from a human donor in good health (CMV status not recorded). Some clones in this sample may be carry-over from other donors' samples.

The chain uses TRBV6-1 and TRBJ2-4; possibly TRBD1 for D (5 bases). This CDR3 has 16 amino acids. Germline CDR1 is MNHNS and CDR2 is SASEGT. The ends were cut back, 3 bases at V and 0 bases at J, with 12 bases in the middle. The CDR3 coding sequence is TGTGCCAGCAGTGAGGGGCCAAATATAGCCAAAAACATTCAGTACTTC. Its translation is CASSEGPNIAKNIQYF.

This clonotype was seen more than once but under ten times. The chain combines TRBV4-1 with TRBJ2-1; D tentatively fits TRBD1 or TRBD2 (5 bases each). The CDR3 runs 15 residues. The ends were cut back, 2 bases at V and 10 bases at J, with 18 bases in the middle. Germline CDR1 MGHRA, CDR2 YSYEKL. This CDR3 is CASSQITGTEHEQFF. CDR3 DNA sequence: TGCGCCAGCAGCCAAATCACCGGGACGGAGCACGAGCAGTTCTTC.

The V and J genes are TRBV5-1 and TRBJ1-6; TRBD1 matches at 8 bases. The length of the CDR3 is 14 residues. The V gene's germline CDR1 is SGHRS and CDR2 YFSETQ. J lost 10 bases, V lost 0 bases, and 3 bases had no gene match. CDR3 sequence (DNA): TGCGCCAGCAGCTTGGGCAGGGGGCAATCACCCCTCCACTTT. This gives the protein CASSLGRGQSPLHF.

This chain joins TRBV7-2 and TRBJ2-1; D is ambiguous. The CDR3 consists of 13 residues. Trimming took 4 bases from V and 12 from J, leaving 16 bases between them. Per the germline V gene, CDR1 is SGHTA and CDR2 is FQGNSA. The CDR3: CASSSYPGDVQFF. CDR3 bases: TGTGCCAGCAGCTCCTACCCTGGCGATGTGCAGTTCTTC.

The chain carries TRBV7-8 and TRBJ2-1; D could derive from TRBD1 or TRBD2 (6 bases each). The germline gives CDR1 SGHVS, CDR2 FQNEAQ. With 4 bases removed from V and 4 bases from J, the gap between germline ends came to 17 bases. This CDR3 is 16 amino acids long. In nucleotides, the CDR3 is TGTGCCAGCAGCTACAGCTGGGGGGCGGCTTACAATGAGCAGTTCTTC. This encodes CASSYSWGAAYNEQFF.

This clonotype was seen more than once but under ten times. V gene TRBV28 combines with J gene TRBJ1-1, with D possibly TRBD1 on 5 matching bases. The ends were cut back, 7 bases at V and 0 bases at J, with 12 bases in the middle. The V gene's germline CDR1 is MDHEN and CDR2 SYDVKM. The CDR3 covers 14 residues. CDR3 sequence (DNA): TGTGCCAGCATGGGGGTCAGCTTGAACACTGAAGCTTTCTTT. Its protein is CASMGVSLNTEAFF. Filled out from reference TRBV28 and TRBJ1-1, the complete variable domain reads DVKVTQSSRYLVKRTGEKVFLECVQDMDHENMFWYRQDPGLGLRLIYFSYDVKMKEKGDIPEGYSVSREKKERFSLILESASTNQTSMYLCASMGVSLNTEAFFGQGTRLTVV.

A few counts support this clonotype. The chain is built from TRBV7-2 and TRBJ2-5; TRBD2 matches 11 bases. Germline V gives CDR1 SGHTA, CDR2 FQGNSA. CDR3 size: 16 residues. The ends lost 2 bases at V and 5 bases at J; junction bases unmatched: 7. CDR3 DNA: TGTGCCAGCAGCTTACGTAGCGGGGGGGCCCGTGAGACCCAGTACTTC. It specifies CASSLRSGGARETQYF.

This clonotype has more than one count but fewer than ten. This chain links TRBV9 with TRBJ1-1; TRBD1 matches at 8 bases. CDR1 and CDR2 from the germline V gene are SGDLS and YYNGEE. The trim removed 4 bases at V and 5 bases at J, leaving 7 bases unmatched. The CDR3 spans 14 residues. CDR3: CASSPRTGMTEAFF. The CDR3, as DNA: TGTGCCAGCAGCCCTCGGACAGGGATGACTGAAGCTTTCTTT.

This clonotype came up once. This sequence joins TRBV12-3 or TRBV12-4 and TRBJ1-6; D call uncertain. This CDR3 region has 15 residues. V lost 2 bases, J lost 5 bases, and 10 bases lay in between. The CDR3 DNA reads as TGTGCCAGCAGTTTAATCGCAGGCGATAATTCACCCCTCCACTTT. This gives the protein CASSLIAGDNSPLHF.

This clonotype was counted only a few times. The CDR3 sequence is CASSRQGSWELFF. The CDR3, as DNA: TGTGCCAGCAGCCGACAGGGGTCCTGGGAGCTGTTTTTT. The V and J genes are TRBV7-8 and TRBJ2-2, with 8 bases lining up with TRBD1. Trimming at V came to 5 bases and at J to 9 bases, leaving 5 bases not matched to a gene. The CDR3 is 13 residues long. Per the germline V gene, CDR1 is SGHVS and CDR2 is FQNEAQ. Based on the CDR3 plus reference TRBV7-8 and TRBJ2-2, the full variable domain is GAGVSQSPRYKVAKRGQDVALRCDPISGHVSLFWYQQALGQGPEFLTYFQNEAQLDKSGLPSDRFFAERPEGSVSTLKIQRTQQEDSAVYLCASSRQGSWELFFGEGSRLTVL.

This chain links TRBV7-6 with TRBJ1-4, with D possibly being TRBD1 (5 bases). CDR3 size: 15 residues. V was trimmed by 6 bases and J by 8 bases, leaving 19 bases between them. In germline, CDR1 is SGHVS, CDR2 FNYEAQ. The CDR3 protein is CASSHSQGSREKLFF. The DNA of the CDR3 is TGTGCCAGCAGTCATTCCCAGGGTAGTCGGGAAAAACTGTTTTTT.

Only a few counts were recorded for this clonotype. The gene calls are TRBV2 and TRBJ1-2; D unresolved. The V and J ends lost 3 bases and 2 bases respectively, with 19 bases between them. The CDR3 covers 17 residues. Germline V gives CDR1 SNHLY, CDR2 FYNNEI. CDR3 residues: CASSDLYRMESNYGYTF. The DNA for the CDR3 is TGTGCCAGCAGTGACCTTTACCGTATGGAGTCAAACTATGGCTACACCTTC.

The rearrangement joins TRBV2 to TRBJ2-1, with D possibly being TRBD1 (5 bases). The V gene lost 2 bases and the J gene lost 8 bases, with 10 bases spanning the gap. The CDR3 spans 13 residues. Germline values: CDR1 SNHLY, CDR2 FYNNEI. The CDR3 reads CASSEWTKDEQFF. For the CDR3, the DNA is TGTGCCAGCAGTGAATGGACAAAAGATGAGCAGTTCTTC.

This chain connects TRBV6-6 to TRBJ1-5; possibly TRBD1 for D (6 bases). The CDR3 is 13 amino acids. Germline CDR1 and CDR2: MNHNY and SVGAGI (reference sequence). Trimming cost V 5 bases and J 6 bases, with 11 bases left between them. This CDR3 is CASSKGGSQPQHF. Written as DNA, the CDR3 is TGTGCCAGCAGTAAGGGGGGCTCTCAGCCCCAGCATTTT.

CDR3 bases: TGCGCCAGCAGCCAATCCACGGGGAGCTCCTACAATGAGCAGTTCTTC. This gives the protein CASSQSTGSSYNEQFF. The chain couples TRBV4-3 to TRBJ2-1, with a weak D call TRBD2 (5 bases). CDR3 length: 16 amino acids. Germline V lookup: CDR1 LGHNA, CDR2 YSLEER. V was pared by 2 bases and J by 0 bases, with 11 bases between.

The chain carries TRBV11-1 and TRBJ2-5; TRBD1 matches 7 bases. The CDR3 loop spans 14 amino acids. Germline CDR1 and CDR2: SGHAT and FQDESV (reference sequence). Trimming at V came to 5 bases and at J to 5 bases, leaving 8 bases not matched to a gene. The CDR3 coding sequence is TGTGCCAGCAGCGGGGACAGTCCGGTGGAGACCCAGTACTTC. This encodes CASSGDSPVETQYF.

The chain couples TRBV27 to TRBJ2-3, with D possibly TRBD2 on 5 matching bases. The germline V gene has CDR1 MNHEY and CDR2 SMNVEV (reference sequence). V lost 5 bases and J 5 bases, leaving 14 bases between the germline ends. This CDR3 is 14 amino acids long. The CDR3 DNA is TGTGCCAGCAGTCCTCGGGGAGCAGTAGATACGCAGTATTTT. Encoded protein: CASSPRGAVDTQYF.

J is TRBJ1-5 and V is TRBV7-2; D might be TRBD1 (6 bases). Germline CDR1 is SGHTA and CDR2 is FQGNSA. Between the trimmed V and J ends, which lost 4 bases and 1 base, there was a span of 14 bases. This CDR3 contains 16 residues. The CDR3 nucleotides are TGTGCCAGCAGCTACTGGGGGGCGGAGAGCAATCAGCCCCAGCATTTT. Translating gives CASSYWGAESNQPQHF.

In its sample, this clonotype was seen a few times. V usage is TRBV7-9 and J usage is TRBJ2-1, with a possible D match to TRBD2 (6 bases). The CDR3 is made up of 15 amino acids. Trimming took off 5 bases at V and 6 bases at J, with 17 bases between the two ends. Germline V gene data show CDR1 as SEHNR and CDR2 as FQNEAQ (reference sequence). CDR3 coding DNA: TGTGCCAGCAGCCAGGAGGGTAGCCGGTCCAATGAGCAGTTCTTC. Its translation: CASSQEGSRSNEQFF.

This chain joins TRBV9 and TRBJ2-3; D is perhaps TRBD2 (6 bases). From germline, CDR1 is SGDLS and CDR2 YYNGEE. The CDR3 runs 14 residues. Trimming shortened V by 3 bases and J by 1 base, and 9 bases separated the two germline ends. CDR3 residues: CASSGGVGTDTQYF. The DNA of the CDR3 is TGTGCCAGCAGCGGGGGGGTTGGCACAGATACGCAGTATTTT.

The V and J genes are TRBV24-1 and TRBJ2-5; D possibly matches TRBD1 or TRBD2 (5 bases each). The CDR3 extends over 17 amino acids. Germline V CDR1 and CDR2: KGHDR, SFDVKD. Deletions cut 1 base from V and 2 bases from J, with 16 bases between. The CDR3 DNA reads TGTGCCACCAGTGATTTCACCGGTCGGGACCAACAAGAGACCCAGTACTTC. It specifies CATSDFTGRDQQETQYF.

This clonotype turned up a few times. The chain combines TRBV12-3 or TRBV12-4 with TRBJ2-3; 7 bases are a match to TRBD1. V lost 3 bases and J lost 5; bases outside the gene matches: 26. The CDR3 runs 21 residues. For the CDR3, the DNA is TGTGCCAGCAGTTTTCTTTTGGGTGTCCGCAGCAGACAGGGCATCGTAGATACGCAGTATTTT. The encoded protein is CASSFLLGVRSRQGIVDTQYF.

The chain couples TRBV5-6 to TRBJ2-7; D tentatively reads TRBD1 or TRBD2 (5 bases each). The CDR3 is made up of 15 amino acids. Between the trimmed V and J ends, which lost 3 bases and 4 bases, there was a span of 17 bases. Germline CDR1 is SGHDT and CDR2 is YYEEEE. This CDR3 is CASSWGRDGLYEQYF. Written as DNA, the CDR3 is TGTGCCAGCAGCTGGGGTCGGGACGGATTATACGAGCAGTACTTC.